The rows below give T cell receptor beta chains drawn from one sample of a study of shared clonotypes between healthy human individuals. Measured with immunoSEQ multiplex PCR; TCRdb has only the in-frame clones, and not every one. The sample lists about 2.4 million clones; more than 85% were seen once. Sequenced sample: naive CD4+ T cells from PBMCs. The receptors originated from a man younger than 35 in good health. Some clones in this sample may be carry-over from other donors' samples. Both conserved end residues are part of each CDR3. A D gene is named only where the DNA matches it firmly. Clone size is given for some rows only: seen once, a few or many times, or a class if the clone is expanded.

j_gene	v_gene	d_gene	abundance	CDR3aa	CDR3nt
TRBJ2-1	TRBV9	NA	NA	CASSVVASGPYNEQFF	TGTGCCAGCAGCGTAGTGGCCAGCGGGCCCTACAATGAGCAGTTCTTC
TRBJ2-5	TRBV19	NA	NA	CASSTIERETQYF	TGTGCCAGTAGTACAATAGAGCGGGAGACCCAGTACTTC
TRBJ2-7	TRBV10-3	TRBD2	NA	CAANPGGSLVNEQYF	TGTGCCGCCAACCCTGGCGGGAGTTTGGTGAACGAGCAGTACTTC
TRBJ2-5	TRBV7-2	NA	NA	CASSFPGQETQYF	TGTGCCAGCAGCTTCCCGGGACAAGAGACCCAGTACTTC
TRBJ1-4	TRBV6-1	NA	NA	CASSEQWTANEKLFF	TGTGCCAGCAGTGAACAATGGACAGCTAATGAAAAACTGTTTTTT
TRBJ2-7	TRBV10-3	TRBD2	NA	CAIRGTSGRNEQYF	TGTGCCATCAGAGGGACTAGCGGGAGAAACGAGCAGTACTTC
TRBJ1-2	TRBV6-4	NA	NA	CATQLVRNYGYTF	TGTGCCACCCAGTTGGTGAGGAACTATGGCTACACCTTC
TRBJ2-5	TRBV18	TRBD2	NA	CASSNIGGLAPEETQYF	TGTGCCAGCTCAAACATAGGGGGACTAGCGCCAGAAGAGACCCAGTACTTC
TRBJ2-1	TRBV7-3	TRBD2	NA	CASSLTRGSYNEQFF	TGTGCCAGCAGCCTTACGCGGGGGTCCTACAATGAGCAGTTCTTC
TRBJ1-2	TRBV4-1	NA	once	CASSQTAGENYGYTF	TGCGCCAGCAGCCAAACGGCAGGGGAGAACTATGGCTACACCTTC
TRBJ2-3	TRBV7-2	TRBD1	NA	CASSLGTGGYRTQYF	TGTGCCAGCAGCTTAGGGACAGGGGGGTATCGTACGCAGTATTTT
TRBJ2-6	TRBV27	NA	NA	CASSSANPGANVLTF	TGTGCCAGCAGCTCCGCCAACCCTGGGGCCAACGTCCTGACTTTC
TRBJ2-3	TRBV27	TRBD1	NA	CASSHRMGQGVNDTQYF	TGTGCCAGCAGTCACCGGATGGGACAGGGCGTGAATGATACGCAGTATTTT
TRBJ1-1	TRBV7-2	NA	NA	CASSLAASQHTEAFF	TGTGCCAGCAGCTTAGCTGCCAGCCAGCACACTGAAGCTTTCTTT
TRBJ2-5	TRBV20-1	NA	NA	CSARTQETQYF	TGCAGTGCTAGAACACAAGAGACCCAGTACTTC
TRBJ2-5	TRBV6-5	NA	NA	CASSYLGHDETQYF	TGTGCCAGCAGTTACTTAGGGCACGATGAGACCCAGTACTTC
TRBJ2-1	TRBV5-1	TRBD2	NA	CASSLPQLAGRLDEQFF	TGCGCCAGCAGCTTGCCACAATTAGCGGGCAGGCTCGATGAGCAGTTCTTC